This T cell receptor beta chain was profiled in a study of T cells in tumors after PD-1 blockade. For the study at large: Either cemiplimab 350 mg every 2 weeks or pembrolizumab 200 mg every 3 weeks was given. Tumor samples averaged approximately 26,000 templates (range about 554-100,000) and roughly 6,000 unique clonotypes. During anti-PD-1 treatment, some patients continued daily vismodegib 150 mg.

Only in-frame clones appear in the TCRdb table, and some are missing; sequencing was by immunoSEQ multiplex PCR. The sample has roughly 12,000 clones; roughly three fifths are singletons. The CDR3 length is 12 residues. V lost 4 bases and J 6 bases, leaving 10 bases between the germline ends. The germline CDR1 and CDR2 sequences are SGHAT and FQDESV (reference sequence). A few counts support this clone. Before and after PD-1 blockade, biopsies were collected from the same primary tumor site. This clonotype was obtained from a human donor with basal cell carcinoma. Sequenced material: tumor tissue, taken before anti-PD-1 treatment. V is TRBV11-1 and J is TRBJ2-7, with a tentative D call TRBD2 (6 bases). The CDR3 here is CASSSLAPEQYF. The DNA for the CDR3 is TGTGCCAGCAGCTCACTAGCACCCGAGCAGTACTTC.